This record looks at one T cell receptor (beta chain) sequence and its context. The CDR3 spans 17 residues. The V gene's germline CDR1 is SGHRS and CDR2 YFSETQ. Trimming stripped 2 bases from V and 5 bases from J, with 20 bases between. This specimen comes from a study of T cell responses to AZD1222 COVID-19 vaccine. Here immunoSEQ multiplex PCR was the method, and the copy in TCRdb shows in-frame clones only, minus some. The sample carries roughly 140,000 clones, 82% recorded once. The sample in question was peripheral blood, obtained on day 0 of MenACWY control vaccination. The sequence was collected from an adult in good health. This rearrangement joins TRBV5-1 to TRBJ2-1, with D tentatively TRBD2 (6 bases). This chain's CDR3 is CASSFLGLNGDHNEQFF. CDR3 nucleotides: TGCGCCAGCAGCTTTTTAGGACTAAACGGGGACCACAATGAGCAGTTCTTC.